This T cell receptor (beta chain) originates from a study of cytomegalovirus exposure and HLA in healthy donors. Study in general: Genotyping of some 400 donors showed that over 80% belonged to the Caucasian-associated ancestry cluster. The study, taken as a whole, reports: The Asian-associated ancestry cluster reportedly had fewer N-insertions than the approximately 690-donor mean in a later analysis. Exclusion as indistinguishable affected some V segments, including TRBV6-2 and TRBV6-3. The study had only CMV serostatus as immune exposure information.

As for this clone: What it binds is not known.

Germline V gene sequence: CDR1 LGHNA, CDR2 YNFKEQ. The J segment lost 10 bases and the V segment lost 3 bases, leaving 3 bases of the junction unmatched. The CDR3 loop spans 12 amino acids. The PCR used 60 Vbeta and 13 Jbeta primers. Using immunoSEQ multiplex PCR, the repertoire was profiled, and TCRdb retains in-frame clones only, with some absent. The sample comprises about 200,000 clones, 82% of which are singletons, and about 0.092% rests with the top ten. The TCR originated in a boy aged 2-15 years in good health and CMV-seronegative. The rearrangement joins TRBV4-2 to TRBJ2-3; 8 positions match TRBD2. The specimen was PBMCs. CDR3 sequence reads: CASSHGAGAQYF. Here the CDR3 DNA reads TGTGCCAGCAGCCACGGAGCGGGGGCGCAGTATTTT.